The clone carrying this T cell receptor beta chain was seen a handful of times. What it binds is not known. Germline V CDR1 and CDR2: ENHRY, SYGVKD. With 3 bases clipped from V and 0 bases from J, the junction kept 1 base outside the gene matches. This CDR3 region has 15 residues. Using unique molecular identifiers, the investigators prepared the TCRbeta library. TCRdb ran MiXCR on the PCR reads and lists one entry per CDR3 protein. The sample consists of approximately 500,000 distinct CDR3 sequences, more than 9% of them appearing once. The data derive from a study of T-cell reconstitution after alpha-beta-depleted transplantation in children. Findings of the study overall: By one year post-transplant, T-cell counts and diversity largely arose from T cells that were newly produced.

V is TRBV10-3 and J is TRBJ2-2, with 7 bases lining up with TRBD2. This TCR was sampled from a child aged 2-15 years with inherited bone marrow failure, due to receive a stem cell transplant. The sequencing here drew on PBMCs, taken before TCRalphabeta/CD19-depleted stem cell transplant. This CDR3 reads CAISELAPNTGELFF. CDR3 DNA sequence: TGTGCCATCAGTGAACTAGCGCCGAACACCGGGGAGCTGTTTTTT.